This passage covers 31 T cell receptor beta chains from one sample sequenced in a study of shared clonotypes between healthy human individuals. Sequencing was performed with immunoSEQ multiplex PCR; in TCRdb, only in-frame clones are kept and a portion is missing. The sample has about 530,000 clones, approximately 95% seen once; the top ten hold less than 0.06%. The specimen sequenced was naive CD4+ T cells sorted from blood. Stated subset: CD45RA+ positively selected. The receptors originated from a woman in her twenties or thirties in good health.

The chain is built from TRBV9 and TRBJ2-7; the D is unclear. In germline, CDR1 is SGDLS, CDR2 YYNGEE. V dropped 3 bases and J dropped 7 bases, with 14 bases sitting between them. The CDR3 covers 13 residues. This CDR3 reads CASSGGSLREQYF. The CDR3 nucleotides read TGTGCCAGCAGCGGGGGTAGCTTGCGGGAGCAGTACTTC.

The chain has TRBV5-1 and TRBJ1-1, with D uncertain. Deletions cut 6 bases from V and 1 base from J, with 4 bases between. Germline CDR1 is SGHRS and CDR2 is YFSETQ. CDR3 length: 11 amino acids. Written as DNA, the CDR3 is TGCGCCAGCATGCAGAACACTGAAGCTTTCTTT. Translated: CASMQNTEAFF.

The genes are TRBV11-2 and TRBJ1-2; no clear D gene. This CDR3 has 15 amino acids. Trimming removed 5 bases at V and 4 bases at J, with 17 bases between. The V gene's germline CDR1 is SGHAT and CDR2 FQNNGV. The CDR3 coding sequence is TGTGCCAGCAGCACCGCTGTGGTTCGGATCTATGGCTACACCTTC. Protein: CASSTAVVRIYGYTF.

This clone was observed a single time. This sequence joins TRBV25-1 and TRBJ2-1; D is tentatively TRBD1 or TRBD2 (5 bases each). The germline V gene has CDR1 MGHDK and CDR2 SYGVNS. The CDR3 length is 15 residues. The V and J ends lost 6 bases and 4 bases respectively, with 16 bases between them. The CDR3 region has the DNA TGTGCCAGCAGCCAGGGAACTAGACCTTACAATGAGCAGTTCTTC. This translates into CASSQGTRPYNEQFF.

This chain connects TRBV10-3 to TRBJ2-1; D unresolved. The ends were cut back, 2 bases at V and 4 bases at J, with 9 bases in the middle. The CDR3 covers 14 residues. The germline V gene has CDR1 ENHRY and CDR2 SYGVKD. In nucleotides, the CDR3 is TGTGCCATCAGTGAGGCCCCCGGGTACAATGAGCAGTTCTTC. Translated: CAISEAPGYNEQFF.

This clone was seen a few times. The V gene is TRBV19, the J gene TRBJ1-1; D not resolved. V shed 7 bases and J shed 6 bases, with 15 bases lying between them. The germline V gene encodes CDR1 LNHDA and CDR2 SQIVND (reference sequence). The CDR3 spans 13 residues. DNA of the CDR3: TGTGCCAGTATCTCAAGCTTGGACCCTGAAGCTTTCTTT. Its protein is CASISSLDPEAFF.

This rearrangement joins TRBV19 to TRBJ2-7; TRBD2 might be the D (5 bases). The CDR3 totals 14 residues. CDR1 and CDR2 (germline): LNHDA, SQIVND (reference sequence). With 5 bases removed from V and 2 bases from J, the gap between germline ends came to 13 bases. The CDR3 DNA reads as TGTGCCAGTAGTCCTTCACTAGGAGCCTACGAGCAGTACTTC. Encoded protein: CASSPSLGAYEQYF. The full variable domain, its missing parts supplied by reference TRBV19 and TRBJ2-7, is DGGITQSPKYLFRKEGQNVTLSCEQNLNHDAMYWYRQDPGQGLRLIYYSQIVNDFQKGDIAEGYSVSREKKESFPLTVTSAQKNPTAFYLCASSPSLGAYEQYFGPGTRLTVT.

Details on this clone: One end of the junction varies from germline; a read error may be responsible. The rearrangement joins TRBV5-1 to TRBJ2-5; D is unresolved. Germline V gene lookup returns CDR1 SGHRS and CDR2 YFSETQ. The CDR3 is made up of 13 amino acids. The CDR3 DNA follows: TGTGCCAGCAGCTTCTACGAGCAAGAGACCCAGTACTTC. Its translation is CASSFYEQETQYF.

The chain recombines TRBV5-1 with TRBJ2-5; no reliable D call. In germline, CDR1 is SGHRS, CDR2 YFSETQ. This CDR3 region has 14 residues. The V gene lost 0 bases and the J gene lost 3 bases, with 9 bases spanning the gap. This chain's CDR3 is CASSLEVSEETQYF. For the CDR3, the DNA is TGCGCCAGCAGCTTGGAGGTCTCGGAAGAGACCCAGTACTTC.

This clone was recorded once. V is TRBV18 and J is TRBJ2-7; D may be TRBD1 (5 bases). The V and J ends lost 2 bases and 2 bases respectively, with 10 bases between them. The CDR3 is 14 amino acids. The germline V gene has CDR1 KGHSH and CDR2 LQKENI. The CDR3, as DNA: TGTGCCAGCTCACCAACTCGACAGACCTACGAGCAGTACTTC. It codes for CASSPTRQTYEQYF.

This chain uses TRBV27 with TRBJ1-2, with 7 bases fitting TRBD1. Per germline, CDR1 MNHEY and CDR2 SMNVEV (reference sequence). With V trimmed by 4 bases and J by 5 bases, 7 bases remained unmatched. The CDR3 totals 14 residues. The CDR3 loop is CASSSPGQLYGYTF. DNA of the CDR3: TGTGCCAGCAGTTCCCCGGGACAGCTTTATGGCTACACCTTC.

In nucleotides, the CDR3 is TGTGCCAGCAGGTGGCACAGAGCTAACTATGGCTACACCTTC. It codes for CASRWHRANYGYTF. The rearrangement links TRBV28 to TRBJ1-2, with D unresolved. V was clipped by 6 bases and J by 0 bases, with 11 bases between them. The germline V gene encodes CDR1 MDHEN and CDR2 SYDVKM. The length of the CDR3 is 14 residues.

This clone was detected once. The J gene is TRBJ1-1, the V gene TRBV11-1; D is undetermined. Trimming removed 3 bases from V and 5 bases from J, with 4 bases in between. This CDR3 contains 11 residues. The V gene's germline CDR1 is SGHAT and CDR2 FQDESV (reference sequence). DNA of the CDR3: TGTGCCAGCAGCTTGCTTACTGAAGCTTTCTTT. It codes for CASSLLTEAFF.

The count of this clone is one. The genes are TRBV7-2 and TRBJ1-3; D is perhaps TRBD1 (5 bases). The CDR3 extends over 17 amino acids. CDR1 SGHTA and CDR2 FQGNSA come from the germline V gene. V lost 2 bases to trimming and J lost 0 bases, with 14 bases between them. The CDR3 loop reads CASSLSLARASGNTIYF. CDR3 DNA sequence: TGTGCCAGCAGCTTATCCCTCGCCAGGGCCTCTGGAAACACCATATATTTT.

Turning to this clone: The sample has other DNA sequences that encode this CDR3 too. The genes are TRBV7-3 and TRBJ2-3; D gene unclear. The CDR3 totals 13 residues. The germline gives CDR1 SGHTA, CDR2 FQGTGA. With 3 bases removed from V and 1 base from J, the gap between germline ends came to 5 bases. The CDR3 nucleotides are TGTGCCAGCAGCTTTAAGGGCACAGATACGCAGTATTTT. This gives the protein CASSFKGTDTQYF. The full variable domain, with the rest looked up from reference TRBV7-3 and TRBJ2-3, is GAGVSQTPSNKVTEKGKYVELRCDPISGHTALYWYRQSLGQGPEFLIYFQGTGAADDSGLPNDRFFAVRPEGSVSTLKIQRTERGDSAVYLCASSFKGTDTQYFGPGTRLTVL.

The chain is built from TRBV7-8 and TRBJ2-1; 11 nucleotides line up with TRBD2. Germline CDR1 SGHVS, CDR2 FQNEAQ. V was clipped by 5 bases and J by 8 bases; unmatched bases: 17. There are 18 residues in the CDR3. CDR3 residues: CASSPGLAVTWVRDEQFF. Written as DNA, the CDR3 is TGTGCCAGCAGCCCGGGACTAGCGGTTACTTGGGTTAGGGATGAGCAGTTCTTC.

The chain carries TRBV27 and TRBJ2-1; D not resolved. V was shortened by 2 bases and J by 6 bases, with 14 bases between the two germline ends. The CDR3 length is 15 residues. The germline CDR1 and CDR2 sequences are MNHEY and SMNVEV (reference sequence). The CDR3 here is CASSLRRVWSNEQFF. CDR3 sequence (DNA): TGTGCCAGCAGTTTACGCCGGGTTTGGAGCAATGAGCAGTTCTTC.

The chain has TRBV27 and TRBJ2-1; possibly TRBD2 for D (6 bases). Germline assignment: CDR1 MNHEY and CDR2 SMNVEV (reference sequence). V gave up 2 bases and J gave up 6 bases, with 14 bases separating them. This CDR3 comprises 15 residues. CDR3 DNA: TGTGCCAGCAGTTTACCCGGAACGGGAGCCAATGAGCAGTTCTTC. Protein product: CASSLPGTGANEQFF.

The CDR3 spells CASTLAGPTDTQYF. CDR3 nucleotides: TGTGCCAGCACCCTAGCGGGACCCACAGATACGCAGTATTTT. The chain carries TRBV28 and TRBJ2-3; 9 nucleotides agree with TRBD2. Germline V gene sequence: CDR1 MDHEN, CDR2 SYDVKM. This CDR3 has 14 residues. J gave up 2 bases and V 7 bases, and 4 bases lay outside the gene matches.

The rearrangement joins TRBV14 to TRBJ2-2; D could derive from TRBD1 or TRBD2 (5 bases each). The CDR3 contains 17 residues. Germline V gene data show CDR1 as SGHDN and CDR2 as FVKESK. Trimming stripped 1 base from V and 3 bases from J, with 15 bases between. The CDR3 sequence is CASSQGGRGWDTGELFF. The CDR3, as DNA: TGTGCCAGCAGCCAAGGCGGACGGGGCTGGGACACCGGGGAGCTGTTTTTT.

This chain links TRBV6-6 with TRBJ2-7; D is ambiguous. This CDR3 has 11 amino acids. Trimming stripped 8 bases from V and 0 bases from J, with 5 bases between. Per germline, CDR1 MNHNY and CDR2 SVGAGI (reference sequence). For the CDR3, the DNA is TGTGCCAGCGCCAACTCCTACGAGCAGTACTTC. Its protein is CASANSYEQYF.

The count of this clone is one. The CDR3 coding sequence is TGTGCCAGTAATGTTAGGGGATATAGCAATCAGCCCCAGCATTTT. Protein: CASNVRGYSNQPQHF. V and J are TRBV19 and TRBJ1-5, with D possibly TRBD1 on 5 matching bases. The germline gives CDR1 LNHDA, CDR2 SQIVND (reference sequence). Deletions cut 7 bases from V and 0 bases from J, with 13 bases between. The CDR3 totals 15 residues.

The chain is built from TRBV18 and TRBJ1-1; the D gene is possibly TRBD1 (5 bases). CDR1 is KGHSH and CDR2 is LQKENI in the germline V gene. Trimming left V 2 bases short and J 5 bases short, with 15 bases between. The length of the CDR3 is 15 residues. This CDR3 is CASSPSGTPGTEAFF. The CDR3 DNA is TGTGCCAGCTCACCATCAGGGACCCCGGGGACTGAAGCTTTCTTT. Full variable domain (remainder filled in from reference TRBV18 and TRBJ1-1): NAGVMQNPRHLVRRRGQEARLRCSPMKGHSHVYWYRQLPEEGLKFMVYLQKENIIDESGMPKERFSAEFPKEGPSILRIQQVVRGDSAAYFCASSPSGTPGTEAFFGQGTRLTVV.

The V call is TRBV14, the J call TRBJ2-5; 7 nucleotides match TRBD2. Germline CDR1 and CDR2: SGHDN and FVKESK. J gave up 2 bases and V 3 bases, and 15 bases lay outside the gene matches. The CDR3 spans 18 residues. In DNA, the CDR3 is TGTGCCAGCAGCCATCCCAGGCCCCCGACTAGCAGACAAGAGACCCAGTACTTC. Its translation is CASSHPRPPTSRQETQYF.

This rearrangement joins TRBV19 to TRBJ2-4; 12 bases agree with TRBD2. Germline trimming cut 1 base from V and 0 bases from J; bases unmatched to any gene: 10. The CDR3 runs 20 residues. Germline assignment: CDR1 LNHDA and CDR2 SQIVND (reference sequence). This CDR3 reads CASSIGASGRASIAKNIQYF. The CDR3 DNA is TGTGCCAGTAGTATAGGGGCTAGCGGGAGGGCTAGTATAGCCAAAAACATTCAGTACTTC.

The V and J genes are TRBV7-6 and TRBJ2-3; a weak D match, TRBD2 (6 bases). CDR3 length: 16 amino acids. Germline loops: CDR1 SGHVS, CDR2 FNYEAQ. V lost 5 bases to trimming and J lost 1 base, with 16 bases between them. CDR3 DNA sequence: TGTGCCAGCAGCCAGAGGGTGCGGGACGGCACAGATACGCAGTATTTT. Translating it yields CASSQRVRDGTDTQYF.

This chain's CDR3 is CSVEDPNSGRAPNIQYF. DNA for the CDR3: TGCAGCGTTGAAGATCCAAATAGCGGGAGGGCCCCTAACATTCAGTACTTC. The V and J genes are TRBV29-1 and TRBJ2-4; 11 bases map to TRBD2. The CDR3 has 17 residues. Germline-derived CDR1 and CDR2 are SQVTM and ANQGSEA. After removal of 0 bases from V and 7 bases from J, the junction contained 11 bases not matched to a gene. Full variable domain (outside the CDR3, taken from reference TRBV29-1 and TRBJ2-4): SAVISQKPSRDICQRGTSLTIQCQVDSQVTMMFWYRQQPGQSLTLIATANQGSEATYESGFVIDKFPISRPNLTFSTLTVSNMSPEDSSIYLCSVEDPNSGRAPNIQYFGAGTRLSVL.

The chain has TRBV28 and TRBJ2-3; 10 bases agree with TRBD2. V was clipped by 4 bases and J by 4 bases; unmatched bases: 5. CDR3 size: 15 residues. Germline V gene data show CDR1 as MDHEN and CDR2 as SYDVKM. The CDR3 reads CASSWPSGSSDTQYF. CDR3 nucleotides: TGTGCCAGCAGTTGGCCTAGCGGGAGCTCAGATACGCAGTATTTT.

CDR3 sequence (DNA): TGTGCCAGCAGTGAACTATCCCTCTCCTACGAGCAGTACTTC. Translated, it gives CASSELSLSYEQYF. This chain joins TRBV6-1 and TRBJ2-7, with D unresolved. From germline, CDR1 is MNHNS and CDR2 SASEGT. V lost 2 bases, J lost 0 bases, and 8 bases lay in between. The CDR3 extends over 14 amino acids.

This chain links TRBV5-1 with TRBJ1-1; 10 nucleotides match TRBD1. V shed 0 bases and J 5 bases; nucleotides not matched to a gene: 4. Germline V CDR1 and CDR2: SGHRS, YFSETQ. CDR3 size: 15 residues. The CDR3 loop reads CASSLAGTGETEAFF. The CDR3 DNA follows: TGCGCCAGCAGCTTGGCCGGGACAGGGGAAACTGAAGCTTTCTTT.

As for this clone: Other DNA sequences in the same sample also yield this CDR3. The rearrangement joins TRBV5-1 to TRBJ2-3; D gene ambiguous. CDR1 is SGHRS, CDR2 YFSETQ, per germline. Trimming cost V 7 bases and J 0 bases, with 6 bases left between them. The CDR3 loop spans 12 amino acids. The CDR3 loop is CASRGSTDTQYF. CDR3 sequence (DNA): TGCGCCAGCCGTGGGAGCACAGATACGCAGTATTTT. Full variable domain (outside the CDR3, taken from reference TRBV5-1 and TRBJ2-3): KAGVTQTPRYLIKTRGQQVTLSCSPISGHRSVSWYQQTPGQGLQFLFEYFSETQRNKGNFPGRFSGRQFSNSRSEMNVSTLELGDSALYLCASRGSTDTQYFGPGTRLTVL.